The 5 T cell receptor beta chains listed next were all sequenced from one sample in a study of CD8+ T cells in alopecia areata. Stated treatment: oral pan-JAK inhibitor, 5-10 mg twice daily. Following extraction, RNA underwent reverse transcription to cDNA, which served as the sequencing template. The repertoire was sequenced with immunoSEQ multiplex PCR; TCRdb's copy has only in-frame clones and lacks some. The table includes around 120,000 clones, about 61% detected once. The sequencing here drew on CD8+ T cells sorted from blood, taken at week 4, from a patient treated with tofacitinib. Receptor source: a human donor with alopecia areata.

In nucleotides, the CDR3 is TGTGCCAGCAGTCCCCAAACAGGGTACAATGAGCAGTTCTTC. It yields the protein CASSPQTGYNEQFF. The chain uses TRBV6-5 and TRBJ2-1; possible D gene TRBD1, 6 bases. V lost 5 bases and J 4 bases, leaving 12 bases between the germline ends. From germline, CDR1 is MNHEY and CDR2 SVGAGI. The length of the CDR3 is 14 residues.

Only a few counts were recorded for this clone. The chain combines TRBV7-9 with TRBJ1-2; 11 positions match TRBD1. The CDR3 covers 14 residues. CDR1 SEHNR and CDR2 FQNEAQ come from the germline V gene (reference sequence). V shed 3 bases and J 13 bases; nucleotides not matched to a gene: 10. The CDR3 DNA sequence: TGTGCCAGCAGCTTCAGTTATGGGACAGGGGGGAGCACCTTC. Translating gives CASSFSYGTGGSTF. The full variable domain, rest sourced from reference TRBV7-9 and TRBJ1-2, is DTGVSQNPRHKITKRGQNVTFRCDPISEHNRLYWYRQTLGQGPEFLTYFQNEAQLEKSRLLSDRFSAERPKGSFSTLEIQRTEQGDSAMYLCASSFSYGTGGSTFGSGTRLTVV.

V usage is TRBV4-1 and J usage is TRBJ2-1, with 7 bases lining up with TRBD1. V lost 0 bases, J lost 7 bases, and 3 bases stayed unmatched. CDR1 MGHRA and CDR2 YSYEKL come from the germline V gene. CDR3 length: 14 residues. Written as DNA, the CDR3 is TGCGCCAGCAGCCAAGATCAGGGGGTGAATGAGCAGTTCTTC. It encodes CASSQDQGVNEQFF.

CDR3 sequence (DNA): TGCAGTGCTAGTGGGGAGAGTGAGCAGTTCTTC. This translates into CSASGESEQFF. This chain joins TRBV20-1 and TRBJ2-1, with TRBD2 as a possible D gene (5 bases). Germline values: CDR1 DFQATT, CDR2 SNEGSKA (reference sequence). The CDR3 totals 11 residues. The V and J ends lost 3 bases and 9 bases respectively, with 9 bases between them.

CDR3 sequence: CASSATGPRNEQFF. For the CDR3, the DNA is TGTGCCAGCAGTGCTACAGGGCCAAGGAATGAGCAGTTCTTC. The J gene is TRBJ2-1, the V gene TRBV25-1, with a tentative D call TRBD1 (6 bases). In germline, CDR1 is MGHDK, CDR2 SYGVNS. V was shortened by 4 bases and J by 7 bases, with 14 bases between the two germline ends. The CDR3 extends over 14 amino acids. The variable domain in full, with the rest retrieved from reference TRBV25-1 and TRBJ2-1, is EADIYQTPRYLVIGTGKKITLECSQTMGHDKMYWYQQDPGMELHLIHYSYGVNSTEKGDLSSESTVSRIRTEHFPLTLESARPSHTSQYLCASSATGPRNEQFFGPGTRLTVL.